This entry describes one T cell receptor beta chain. This sample is drawn from a study of shared clonotypes between healthy human individuals. The assay was immunoSEQ multiplex PCR, and TCRdb's table has in-frame clones only and misses some. The repertoire includes roughly 650,000 clones, 95% to 98% of them detected once, and around 0.058% sits in the top ten. Material: naive CD4+ T cells sorted from blood. The subset: CD45RA+ positively selected. The source is a woman aged 30 to 39 in good health.

CDR3 bases: TGTGCCAGCAGCTTGGGTGGGGTTGAAGCTTTCTTT. This sequence encodes CASSLGGVEAFF. V is TRBV5-6 and J is TRBJ1-1; D remains ambiguous. CDR1 SGHDT and CDR2 YYEEEE come from the germline V gene. The CDR3 totals 12 residues. V was trimmed by 0 bases and J by 7 bases, leaving 7 bases between them.